Following are 14 T cell receptor beta chains from one sample sequenced in a study of vaccination effects on CD4 cells after COVID-19. Ahead of sequencing, the ViraFEST assay grew antigen-specific CD4+ T cells using viral peptide pools. CD4+ T cells were isolated after less than 13 days of culture. According to the study, vaccine recipients showed no prior SARS-CoV-2 infection and negative nucleocapsid antibodies. The antigens of these receptors remain unknown. Generated by immunoSEQ multiplex PCR, the TCRdb table keeps only in-frame clones and is missing some. The data hold tens of thousands of clones, with approximately 75% observed a single time. The sequencing here drew on CD4+ T cells from PBMCs cultured with HCoV-OC43 spike peptides, taken before COVID-19 vaccination. The subset is: HCoV-OC43 spike overlapping peptide pool stimulation. These receptors originate from a human donor who received a COVID-19 vaccine.

This chain uses TRBV3-1 (or the pseudogene TRBV3-2) with TRBJ2-3; 8 bases are a match to TRBD1. Germline V gives CDR1 LGHDT, CDR2 YNNKEL (reference sequence). The CDR3 runs to 16 residues. Trimming took 0 bases from V and 7 from J; bases not matched to a gene: 9. CDR3 coding DNA: TGTGCCAGCAGCCAAGATCGAGGACAGGGACGCAATACGCAGTATTTT. Translation gives CASSQDRGQGRNTQYF.

This clone was seen once. The J gene is TRBJ2-5, the V gene TRBV3-1 (or the pseudogene TRBV3-2); 10 positions match TRBD2. CDR1 and CDR2 from the germline V gene are LGHDT and YNNKEL (reference sequence). The CDR3 runs 15 residues. With V trimmed by 4 bases and J by 3 bases, 5 bases remained unmatched. Written as DNA, the CDR3 is TGTGCCAGCAGCCCCCGGACTAGCGGAGAAGAGACCCAGTACTTC. It encodes CASSPRTSGEETQYF.

The V and J genes are TRBV6-5 and TRBJ1-1; possible D gene TRBD1, 5 bases. Germline V gene sequence: CDR1 MNHEY, CDR2 SVGAGI. The V end lost 5 bases, the J end lost 6 bases, and 10 bases lay between the germline ends. The CDR3 has 12 residues. CDR3 in amino acids: CASSTPGPEAFF. The CDR3 region has the DNA TGTGCCAGCAGTACCCCAGGGCCTGAAGCTTTCTTT.

The rearrangement links TRBV19 to TRBJ1-1, with 7 bases that match TRBD1. The trim removed 8 bases at V and 2 bases at J, leaving 14 bases unmatched. The CDR3 runs to 16 residues. From germline, CDR1 is LNHDA and CDR2 SQIVND (reference sequence). CDR3 nucleotide sequence: TGTGCCAGTCCCCCCCTAAGAGGGGGCGAAAACACTGAAGCTTTCTTT. It specifies CASPPLRGGENTEAFF.

The chain has TRBV12-3 or TRBV12-4 and TRBJ2-3; D unclear. The CDR3 runs to 13 residues. V lost 3 bases to trimming and J lost 4 bases, with 8 bases between them. The CDR3 here is CASSFIKADTQYF. The CDR3 region has the DNA TGTGCCAGCAGTTTTATCAAGGCAGATACGCAGTATTTT.

The V gene is TRBV5-1, the J gene TRBJ1-1; no firm D call. CDR1 and CDR2 from the germline V gene are SGHRS and YFSETQ. There are 14 residues in the CDR3. The V gene lost 1 base and the J gene lost 3 bases, with 10 bases spanning the gap. CDR3 bases: TGCGCCAGCAGCTTGTCCGGGCTGGACACTGAAGCTTTCTTT. Translation gives CASSLSGLDTEAFF. Full variable domain (rest looked up from reference TRBV5-1 and TRBJ1-1): KAGVTQTPRYLIKTRGQQVTLSCSPISGHRSVSWYQQTPGQGLQFLFEYFSETQRNKGNFPGRFSGRQFSNSRSEMNVSTLELGDSALYLCASSLSGLDTEAFFGQGTRLTVV.

The chain combines TRBV25-1 with TRBJ2-1; D possibly uses TRBD1 or TRBD2 (5 bases each). V was clipped by 6 bases and J by 0 bases, with 9 bases between them. The germline V gene encodes CDR1 MGHDK and CDR2 SYGVNS. The CDR3 contains 14 residues. The CDR3 reads CASRGDLSYNEQFF. The CDR3 DNA reads TGTGCCAGCAGGGGGGATCTCTCCTACAATGAGCAGTTCTTC.

The chain recombines TRBV7-2 with TRBJ2-2; no definite D call. V was pared by 5 bases and J by 4 bases, with 11 bases between. Germline V gene sequence: CDR1 SGHTA, CDR2 FQGNSA. The CDR3 consists of 14 residues. The CDR3 DNA reads as TGTGCCAGCAGCCCACCCTCAGGCACCGGGGAGCTGTTTTTT. It codes for CASSPPSGTGELFF. The full variable domain, its missing parts supplied by reference TRBV7-2 and TRBJ2-2, is GAGVSQSPSNKVTEKGKDVELRCDPISGHTALYWYRQSLGQGLEFLIYFQGNSAPDKSGLPSDRFSAERTGGSVSTLTIQRTQQEDSAVYLCASSPPSGTGELFFGEGSRLTVL.

The chain links TRBV5-1 to TRBJ2-3; TRBD2 matches 11 bases. Germline V lookup: CDR1 SGHRS, CDR2 YFSETQ. Trimming removed 3 bases from V and 3 bases from J; junction bases left unmatched: 9. The CDR3 length is 17 residues. The CDR3 here is CASSYPGLAGGTDTQYF. The CDR3 bases are TGCGCCAGCAGCTACCCCGGGCTAGCGGGGGGAACAGATACGCAGTATTTT.

The chain links TRBV21-1 to TRBJ2-5; the D call in the table, TRBD2, was not verified against the DNA. TRBV21-1 counts as a pseudogene. This CDR3 region has 13 residues. Written as DNA, the CDR3 is TGTGCCAGCAGCAATTTAGGACTTCTAGCCCAGTACTTC. It is translated as CASSNLGLLAQYF.

The J gene is TRBJ2-4, the V gene TRBV9, with D tentatively TRBD1 or TRBD2 (6 bases each). The V end lost 4 bases, the J end lost 10 bases, and 15 bases lay between the germline ends. Germline CDR1 SGDLS, CDR2 YYNGEE. The CDR3 consists of 13 residues. The CDR3: CASSFLRGPIQYF. DNA of the CDR3: TGTGCCAGCAGCTTTCTACGGGGGCCTATTCAGTACTTC.

J is TRBJ2-1 and V is TRBV7-2; 7 nucleotides agree with TRBD1. V gave up 3 bases and J gave up 9 bases; unmatched junction bases: 11. The CDR3 loop spans 15 amino acids. Germline CDR1 is SGHTA and CDR2 is FQGNSA. This CDR3 reads CASSFRQGYGGEQFF. DNA for the CDR3: TGTGCCAGCAGCTTTCGACAGGGTTACGGAGGTGAGCAGTTCTTC.

The chain employs TRBV5-5 and TRBJ1-2; D is unresolved. Trimming stripped 2 bases from V and 0 bases from J, with 14 bases between. CDR1 and CDR2 (germline): SGHKS, YYEKEE (reference sequence). The CDR3 is 16 amino acids. This chain's CDR3 is CASSFDRSQANYGYTF. The CDR3 DNA reads as TGTGCCAGCAGCTTCGATCGCTCCCAGGCTAACTATGGCTACACCTTC. The variable domain in full, with the rest retrieved from reference TRBV5-5 and TRBJ1-2, is DAGVTQSPTHLIKTRGQQVTLRCSPISGHKSVSWYQQVLGQGPQFIFQYYEKEERGRGNFPDRFSARQFPNYSSELNVNALLLGDSALYLCASSFDRSQANYGYTFGSGTRLTVV.

The rearrangement links TRBV5-1 to TRBJ2-1; TRBD2 aligns across 10 bases. Germline CDR1 is SGHRS and CDR2 is YFSETQ. Trimming removed 4 bases from V and 7 bases from J; junction bases left unmatched: 2. The CDR3 has 13 amino acids. The CDR3 DNA follows: TGCGCCAGCAGCCAGGGACTAGCGAATGAGCAGTTCTTC. Encoded protein: CASSQGLANEQFF.